A single sample gave rise to the 18 T cell receptor beta chains below, sequenced in a study of T-cell memory formation after mild COVID-19. Each CDR3 protein is one row after TCRdb ran MiXCR on the 5' RACE reads. Of 400,000 to 450,000 distinct CDR3 sequences listed, around 17% were seen once; the top ten hold about 22%. Sequencing used PBMCs or a T cell subset sorted from them (not recorded which). The source is a man between 18 and 29 years old who had mild COVID-19 (a few samples of this study predate the infection). Cell type and time point are not known.

This chain joins TRBV6-5 and TRBJ2-3, with 9 positions matching TRBD2. Germline trimming cut 5 bases from V and 1 base from J; bases unmatched to any gene: 7. The germline gives CDR1 MNHEY, CDR2 SVGAGI. The CDR3 covers 16 residues. The CDR3, as DNA: TGTGCCAGCAGTATGATGCCTAGCGGGGGCACAGATACGCAGTATTTT. This encodes CASSMMPSGGTDTQYF.

The chain couples TRBV5-1 to TRBJ2-3, with D perhaps given as TRBD1 or TRBD2 (5 bases each). Between the trimmed V and J ends, which lost 4 bases and 2 bases, there was a span of 11 bases. Germline V gene lookup returns CDR1 SGHRS and CDR2 YFSETQ. The CDR3 spans 14 residues. The CDR3 DNA is TGCGCCAGCAGCCCCGGGACGTTCACAGATACGCAGTATTTT. Protein: CASSPGTFTDTQYF. Combining the CDR3 with reference TRBV5-1 and TRBJ2-3 gives the whole variable domain KAGVTQTPRYLIKTRGQQVTLSCSPISGHRSVSWYQQTPGQGLQFLFEYFSETQRNKGNFPGRFSGRQFSNSRSEMNVSTLELGDSALYLCASSPGTFTDTQYFGPGTRLTVL.

This clonotype was detected ten times or more. This sequence joins TRBV24-1 and TRBJ2-2; TRBD1 matches at 12 bases. The length of the CDR3 is 20 residues. Per germline, CDR1 KGHDR and CDR2 SFDVKD. The V and J ends lost 4 bases and 2 bases, in that order; junction bases with no gene match: 13. CDR3 bases: TGTGCCACCAGTGACCCCCCCGGGACAGGGGGCGACCTTAACACCGGGGAGCTGTTTTTT. It specifies CATSDPPGTGGDLNTGELFF.

This clonotype was found a few times. V usage is TRBV7-9 and J usage is TRBJ2-2; no definite D call. CDR1 is SEHNR and CDR2 is FQNEAQ in the germline V gene (reference sequence). The CDR3 extends over 14 amino acids. CDR3 DNA sequence: TGTGCTCCGCAACGTCTCGTAGTCACCGGGGAGCTGTTTTTT. This encodes CAPQRLVVTGELFF.

V gene TRBV2 combines with J gene TRBJ2-5; weak D call: TRBD1 (5 bases). The CDR3 spans 14 residues. V lost 6 bases and J lost 4, with 15 bases in between. CDR1 is SNHLY, CDR2 FYNNEI, per germline. Here the CDR3 reads CASSRDALGETQYF. The CDR3 nucleotides are TGTGCCAGCAGCAGGGATGCCCTAGGAGAGACCCAGTACTTC.

V usage is TRBV5-1 and J usage is TRBJ1-3; the match to TRBD1 covers 8 bases. The germline CDR1 and CDR2 sequences are SGHRS and YFSETQ. The junction had 18 bases not matched to a gene; V was cut back by 4 bases and J by 0 bases. The CDR3 loop spans 20 amino acids. CDR3 residues: CASSLTPGSRGPSSGNTIYF. The CDR3 nucleotides are TGCGCCAGCAGCCTAACCCCCGGGAGCAGGGGGCCTAGCTCTGGAAACACCATATATTTT.

This clonotype occurred a few times. The CDR3 nucleotides read TGTGCCAGCACCCTCGGGGCAGGCTATGGCTACACCTTC. Residues: CASTLGAGYGYTF. V and J are TRBV7-9 and TRBJ1-2; D possibly corresponds to TRBD1 (5 bases). V was shortened by 7 bases and J by 4 bases, with 13 bases between the two germline ends. CDR3 length equals 13 residues. CDR1 and CDR2 (germline): SEHNR, FQNEAQ (reference sequence).

This clonotype has just a few counts. This chain connects TRBV5-4 to TRBJ2-4; D not certain. V was cut by 8 bases and J by 5 bases, with 14 bases left in between. The CDR3 runs 13 residues. Germline-derived CDR1 and CDR2 are SGHNT and YYREEE (reference sequence). The CDR3 DNA is TGTGCCAGTAGCAACAGTCAGGAAAACATTCAGTACTTC. This encodes CASSNSQENIQYF.

The chain links TRBV6-2 or TRBV6-3 to TRBJ2-2, with D maybe TRBD2 (6 bases). In germline, CDR1 is MNHEY, CDR2 SVGEGT. The V and J ends lost 2 bases and 4 bases respectively, with 14 bases between them. The CDR3 spans 16 residues. CDR3 region: CASSYEGLGGTGELFF. For the CDR3, the DNA is TGTGCCAGCAGTTACGAGGGGTTGGGGGGCACCGGGGAGCTGTTTTTT.

This clonotype was counted a few times. The V and J genes are TRBV12-3 or TRBV12-4 and TRBJ1-1; the D gene is possibly TRBD1 (5 bases). Trimming stripped 3 bases from V and 0 bases from J, with 11 bases between. This CDR3 has 15 amino acids. CDR3 bases: TGTGCCAGCAGTTTTTCCCCGGGGCTGAACACTGAAGCTTTCTTT. Protein: CASSFSPGLNTEAFF.

This clonotype has more than one count but fewer than ten. The chain is built from TRBV15 and TRBJ1-5; 7 bases line up with TRBD1. Germline trimming cut 5 bases from V and 3 bases from J; bases unmatched to any gene: 7. CDR3 length: 15 amino acids. The V gene's germline CDR1 is LNHNV and CDR2 YYDKDF (reference sequence). CDR3 residues: CATSRGQVDNQPQHF. CDR3 sequence (DNA): TGTGCCACCAGCCGTGGACAGGTAGACAATCAGCCCCAGCATTTT.

There are a few counts of this clonotype. The V call is TRBV5-4, the J call TRBJ2-4; no clear D gene. V dropped 4 bases and J dropped 2 bases, with 16 bases sitting between them. The CDR3 extends over 16 amino acids. Germline CDR1 is SGHNT and CDR2 is YYREEE (reference sequence). This CDR3 reads CASSAAPDGTKNIQYF. CDR3 DNA: TGTGCCAGCAGCGCCGCCCCGGATGGGACCAAAAACATTCAGTACTTC.

This clonotype was picked up a small number of times. The chain is built from TRBV6-1 and TRBJ2-7, with 8 bases fitting TRBD1. V lost 5 bases, J lost 2 bases, and 8 bases stayed unmatched. This CDR3 has 15 amino acids. Germline V CDR1 and CDR2: MNHNS, SASEGT. The CDR3 bases are TGTGCCAGCAGTATAGGGACAGGCTGGACCTACGAGCAGTACTTC. Protein: CASSIGTGWTYEQYF.

The chain carries TRBV7-2 and TRBJ2-2; D is uncertain. Trimming took off 3 bases at V and 9 bases at J, with 11 bases between the two ends. Germline-derived CDR1 and CDR2 are SGHTA and FQGNSA. There are 13 residues in the CDR3. The CDR3 loop is CASSFGLWRELFF. The CDR3 DNA reads as TGTGCCAGCAGCTTTGGGCTGTGGAGGGAGCTGTTTTTT.

Ten or more counts support this clonotype. The chain combines TRBV28 with TRBJ1-2, with 7 bases identical to TRBD1. The germline V gene has CDR1 MDHEN and CDR2 SYDVKM. The length of the CDR3 is 13 residues. Unmatched junction bases numbered 10, after V lost 5 bases and J lost 10 bases. CDR3 loop: CASSGDRARPYTF. The CDR3 coding sequence is TGTGCCAGCAGTGGTGACAGGGCACGGCCCTACACCTTC.

The chain combines TRBV3-1 with TRBJ2-7; D might be TRBD2 (6 bases). Germline assignment: CDR1 LGHDT and CDR2 YNNKEL (reference sequence). Deletions cut 1 base from V and 9 bases from J, with 16 bases between. This CDR3 contains 14 residues. CDR3 DNA: TGTGCCAGCAGCCAAGGAAAGGAGGGCTTGACGCAGTACTTC. Protein product: CASSQGKEGLTQYF.

This clonotype was seen many times. The genes are TRBV5-6 and TRBJ2-1; D gene unclear. CDR3 length: 11 amino acids. Germline CDR1 is SGHDT and CDR2 is YYEEEE. Trimming stripped 0 bases from V and 9 bases from J, with 4 bases between. The CDR3 region is CASSLVGEQFF. The CDR3 DNA reads as TGTGCCAGCAGCTTGGTCGGTGAGCAGTTCTTC.

This chain connects TRBV29-1 to TRBJ1-2; 7 bases align to TRBD1. The CDR3 is 12 residues long. Losses at the gene ends were 7 bases for V and 13 bases for J; bases not matched to a gene: 15. The germline gives CDR1 SQVTM, CDR2 ANQGSEA. In DNA, the CDR3 is TGCAGCGGTGGGATTGACGACAGGGCGGCCACCTTC. Its protein is CSGGIDDRAATF.